The 31 T cell receptor beta chains given below trace back to one sample, sequenced in a study of T cell responses to AZD1222 COVID-19 vaccine. Sequencing used immunoSEQ multiplex PCR; TCRdb keeps in-frame clones, though not all of them. The sample gives roughly 96,000 clones, roughly 87% of which show up once; around 1.5% is in the top ten. The sample in question was peripheral blood, obtained on day 0 of AZD1222 vaccination. These receptors all come from an adult in good health.

J is TRBJ1-1 and V is TRBV28; 10 nucleotides align to TRBD1. CDR3 size: 12 residues. After removal of 5 bases from V and 10 bases from J, the junction contained 4 bases not matched to a gene. Germline V lookup: CDR1 MDHEN, CDR2 SYDVKM. As DNA, the CDR3 is TGTGCCAGCAGTCCATGGGACAGGGGAGCTTTCTTT. Translation: CASSPWDRGAFF.

The chain links TRBV10-3 to TRBJ2-2; D may correspond to TRBD1 or TRBD2 (5 bases each). This CDR3 is built from 15 residues. V was cut by 5 bases and J by 2 bases, with 12 bases left in between. The germline V gene has CDR1 ENHRY and CDR2 SYGVKD. The CDR3: CAISYGGTNTGELFF. DNA of the CDR3: TGTGCCATCAGTTATGGGGGAACCAACACCGGGGAGCTGTTTTTT.

This clone was seen once. CDR3 sequence reads: CASSLPWTGDGYTF. The CDR3 DNA sequence: TGTGCCAGCAGCTTGCCGTGGACAGGGGATGGCTACACCTTC. The rearrangement joins TRBV7-9 to TRBJ1-2; 9 bases map to TRBD1. CDR3 length equals 14 residues. Germline lookup yields CDR1 SEHNR and CDR2 FQNEAQ (reference sequence). V was pared by 3 bases and J by 6 bases, with 5 bases of the junction left unmatched.

This clone was observed a single time. The rearrangement links TRBV5-6 to TRBJ2-1; possibly TRBD2 for D (5 bases). The germline V gene has CDR1 SGHDT and CDR2 YYEEEE. The CDR3 covers 17 residues. V gave up 0 bases and J gave up 0 bases, with 13 bases separating them. The CDR3 DNA sequence: TGTGCCAGCAGCTTGGCCAGAGGGCCGGGCTCCTACAATGAGCAGTTCTTC. This encodes CASSLARGPGSYNEQFF.

The genes are TRBV28 and TRBJ2-7; the D call may be TRBD1 or TRBD2 (6 bases each). From germline, CDR1 is MDHEN and CDR2 SYDVKM. The V end was cut by 6 bases, the J end by 4 bases, with 19 bases between. CDR3 size: 15 residues. The CDR3: CASRKDRPGTYEQYF. The CDR3 nucleotides read TGTGCCAGCAGAAAGGACAGACCCGGGACTTACGAGCAGTACTTC. The variable domain in full, with the rest retrieved from reference TRBV28 and TRBJ2-7, is DVKVTQSSRYLVKRTGEKVFLECVQDMDHENMFWYRQDPGLGLRLIYFSYDVKMKEKGDIPEGYSVSREKKERFSLILESASTNQTSMYLCASRKDRPGTYEQYFGPGTRLTVT.

This clone was detected a few times. V gene TRBV19 combines with J gene TRBJ2-7; 8 nucleotides agree with TRBD1. This CDR3 comprises 14 residues. CDR1 LNHDA and CDR2 SQIVND come from the germline V gene (reference sequence). J gave up 6 bases and V 5 bases, and 9 bases lay outside the gene matches. This CDR3 is CASSPTGDWVEQYF. In DNA form, the CDR3 reads TGTGCCAGTAGTCCGACAGGGGACTGGGTCGAGCAGTACTTC.

V gene TRBV29-1 combines with J gene TRBJ1-6, with D unresolved. CDR3 size: 13 residues. CDR1 and CDR2 from the germline V gene are SQVTM and ANQGSEA. V was cut by 7 bases and J by 8 bases, with 15 bases left in between. The CDR3 sequence: CSARQAADSPLHF. The CDR3 DNA follows: TGCAGCGCCAGGCAGGCCGCAGATTCACCCCTCCACTTT.

The J gene is TRBJ1-6, the V gene TRBV3-1 (or the pseudogene TRBV3-2); the D gene is possibly TRBD1 (6 bases). The germline CDR1 and CDR2 sequences are LGHDT and YNNKEL (reference sequence). The CDR3 consists of 17 residues. Trimming left V 4 bases short and J 0 bases short, with 13 bases between. The DNA for the CDR3 is TGTGCCAGCAGCCTCGAAGGGGGGCGCTCCTATAATTCACCCCTCCACTTT. Translation gives CASSLEGGRSYNSPLHF.

This sequence joins TRBV7-2 and TRBJ1-2, with D possibly matching TRBD1 (5 bases). This CDR3 comprises 14 residues. The V and J ends lost 2 bases and 1 base respectively, with 8 bases between them. From germline, CDR1 is SGHTA and CDR2 FQGNSA. CDR3: CASSLLGVNYGYTF. CDR3 in DNA: TGTGCCAGCAGCTTATTGGGGGTTAACTATGGCTACACCTTC.

CDR3 residues: CASSPGGYTYEQYF. For the CDR3, the DNA is TGTGCCAGCTCACCAGGCGGATACACCTACGAGCAGTACTTC. The V call is TRBV18, the J call TRBJ2-7; no firm D call. This CDR3 has 14 residues. In germline, CDR1 is KGHSH, CDR2 LQKENI. The V and J ends lost 2 bases and 2 bases respectively, with 10 bases between them.

The chain is built from TRBV5-5 and TRBJ1-2, with 12 bases that match TRBD1. Germline V gene data show CDR1 as SGHKS and CDR2 as YYEKEE (reference sequence). This CDR3 has 17 residues. Trimming cost V 0 bases and J 4 bases; bases outside gene matches: 7. The CDR3, as DNA: TGTGCCAGCAGCTTGGGGCCGGGACAGGGGGCGAGCTATGGCTACACCTTC. This sequence encodes CASSLGPGQGASYGYTF.

This clone has only a few counts. This sequence joins TRBV3-1 (or the pseudogene TRBV3-2) and TRBJ2-1, with no clear D. Deletions cut 6 bases from V and 10 bases from J, with 13 bases between. The CDR3 has 12 amino acids. Germline V lookup: CDR1 LGHDT, CDR2 YNNKEL (reference sequence). The CDR3: CASSSAESEQFF. The DNA of the CDR3 is TGTGCCAGCAGTTCCGCCGAAAGCGAGCAGTTCTTC.

The chain combines TRBV6-2 or TRBV6-3 with TRBJ2-3; a weak D match, TRBD1 (5 bases). CDR1 is MNHEY and CDR2 is SVGEGT in the germline V gene. Trimming took off 5 bases at V and 6 bases at J, with 15 bases between the two ends. The CDR3 loop spans 14 amino acids. CDR3 nucleotide sequence: TGTGCCAGCAGTAAGGGGTATACCCCGGATACGCAGTATTTT. Translating gives CASSKGYTPDTQYF.

J is TRBJ2-1 and V is TRBV2; D is uncertain. The CDR3 is 14 amino acids. From germline, CDR1 is SNHLY and CDR2 FYNNEI. The germline V and J ends were trimmed by 4 bases and 3 bases, with 10 bases remaining between them. Here the CDR3 reads CASSVRHFYNEQFF. The CDR3 nucleotides are TGTGCCAGCAGTGTGAGACACTTCTACAATGAGCAGTTCTTC.

This sequence joins TRBV7-9 and TRBJ1-2; possibly TRBD1 for D (6 bases). CDR1 and CDR2 (germline): SEHNR, FQNEAQ (reference sequence). There are 16 residues in the CDR3. Trimming cost V 11 bases and J 8 bases, with 30 bases left between them. The CDR3 protein is CAFDSGGLQGRSGYTF. The CDR3, as DNA: TGTGCCTTCGACTCGGGGGGGCTACAGGGACGGTCGGGCTACACCTTC.

This chain joins TRBV6-5 and TRBJ1-6; 7 nucleotides line up with TRBD1. This CDR3 region has 15 residues. The germline gives CDR1 MNHEY, CDR2 SVGAGI. J lost 5 bases, V lost 9 bases, and 10 bases had no gene match. The CDR3 loop is CARQNLGQNNSPLHF. CDR3 sequence (DNA): TGTGCCAGACAAAATCTGGGACAGAATAATTCACCCCTCCACTTT.

The J gene is TRBJ1-1, the V gene TRBV7-8; D gene ambiguous. CDR1 and CDR2 (germline): SGHVS, FQNEAQ. V was pared by 2 bases and J by 4 bases, with 20 bases between. The CDR3 is 17 residues long. The CDR3 here is CASSLQANQGLGTEAFF. The CDR3 DNA follows: TGTGCCAGCAGCTTACAGGCGAACCAAGGTCTAGGCACTGAAGCTTTCTTT.

This clone appeared once. This rearrangement joins TRBV3-1 (or the pseudogene TRBV3-2) to TRBJ1-1, with D unclear. The length of the CDR3 is 14 residues. Trimming left V 0 bases short and J 7 bases short, with 12 bases between. Per the germline V gene, CDR1 is LGHDT and CDR2 is YNNKEL (reference sequence). The CDR3 loop reads CASSQDLQLSEAFF. The CDR3 region has the DNA TGTGCCAGCAGCCAAGATTTACAGCTCAGTGAAGCTTTCTTT.

The chain recombines TRBV15 with TRBJ1-1, with D perhaps matching TRBD1 (6 bases). V lost 5 bases to trimming and J lost 1 base, with 11 bases between them. CDR1 and CDR2 from the germline V gene are LNHNV and YYDKDF (reference sequence). CDR3 length: 14 residues. CDR3 DNA: TGTGCCACCAGCTCAGGACAGTGGAACACTGAAGCTTTCTTT. It is translated as CATSSGQWNTEAFF.

The rearrangement uses TRBV7-4 and TRBJ2-7; perhaps TRBD2 as D (6 bases). Germline values: CDR1 SGHVT, CDR2 SQSDAQ. The CDR3 runs to 18 residues. V lost 5 bases and J lost 3, with 26 bases in between. The CDR3 sequence is CASSPNRQHRDLHYEQYF. As DNA, the CDR3 is TGTGCCAGCAGCCCGAATAGACAGCACCGGGACTTACACTACGAGCAGTACTTC.

This sequence joins TRBV5-4 and TRBJ1-5; 8 positions agree with TRBD1. CDR3 length equals 15 residues. Germline V gives CDR1 SGHNT, CDR2 YYREEE (reference sequence). Germline trimming cut 2 bases from V and 3 bases from J; bases unmatched to any gene: 4. The DNA for the CDR3 is TGTGCCAGCAGCTTCGACAGGGGATTCAATCAGCCCCAGCATTTT. Its translation is CASSFDRGFNQPQHF.

The gene calls are TRBV27 and TRBJ1-5; 9 bases match TRBD1. Germline-derived CDR1 and CDR2 are MNHEY and SMNVEV (reference sequence). The CDR3 contains 19 residues. With V trimmed by 4 bases and J by 0 bases, 13 bases remained unmatched. CDR3 DNA: TGTGCCAGCAGTTCGGGTCCCGGGACAGGGATCATTAGCAATCAGCCCCAGCATTTT. Translating gives CASSSGPGTGIISNQPQHF.

The chain is built from TRBV19 and TRBJ1-1; tentative D call: TRBD1 (6 bases). Trimming left V 7 bases short and J 3 bases short, with 18 bases between. The germline CDR1 and CDR2 sequences are LNHDA and SQIVND (reference sequence). The CDR3 has 15 amino acids. The CDR3 sequence is CASKDPPGAYTEAFF. In DNA, the CDR3 is TGTGCCAGTAAGGATCCCCCGGGGGCATACACTGAAGCTTTCTTT.

V is TRBV9 and J is TRBJ1-2; 8 nucleotides align to TRBD1. V lost 2 bases to trimming and J lost 7 bases; unmatched junction nucleotides: 4. CDR3 length: 13 residues. The germline V gene has CDR1 SGDLS and CDR2 YYNGEE. CDR3 coding DNA: TGTGCCAGCAGCGTCCAGGGGGCGGGTGGCTACACCTTC. Translation: CASSVQGAGGYTF.

The rearrangement joins TRBV3-1 (or the pseudogene TRBV3-2) to TRBJ1-6, with D possibly being TRBD1 (6 bases). This CDR3 spans 16 amino acids. V was cut by 3 bases and J by 6 bases, with 15 bases left in between. CDR1 and CDR2 (germline): LGHDT, YNNKEL (reference sequence). For the CDR3, the DNA is TGTGCCAGCAGCCAGGGAGGACAGTTCTTTAATTCACCCCTCCACTTT. Protein: CASSQGGQFFNSPLHF.

The genes are TRBV3-1 (or the pseudogene TRBV3-2) and TRBJ2-1; 7 nucleotides align to TRBD2. CDR3 length equals 21 residues. The germline V gene has CDR1 LGHDT and CDR2 YNNKEL (reference sequence). With 1 base clipped from V and 2 bases from J, the junction kept 20 bases outside the gene matches. The CDR3 DNA sequence: TGTGCCAGCAGCCAAGGGCGGGGGAGCGCTGCTCGCTTTACAGCCTACAATGAGCAGTTCTTC. Its protein product is CASSQGRGSAARFTAYNEQFF.

This clone was observed a single time. V gene TRBV19 combines with J gene TRBJ1-2; D might be TRBD1 (6 bases). The CDR3 covers 10 residues. Germline V gene data show CDR1 as LNHDA and CDR2 as SQIVND (reference sequence). Trimming shortened V by 8 bases and J by 8 bases, and 9 bases separated the two germline ends. In DNA, the CDR3 is TGTGCCAGTCTTCAGGGGGGCTACACCTTC. Translating gives CASLQGGYTF.

This rearrangement joins TRBV4-2 to TRBJ2-1, with no clear D. V gave up 2 bases and J gave up 5 bases, with 10 bases separating them. Per the germline V gene, CDR1 is LGHNA and CDR2 is YNFKEQ. The CDR3 runs 14 residues. This CDR3 is CASSQRLGDNEQFF. The CDR3 nucleotides are TGTGCCAGCAGCCAACGGCTAGGCGACAATGAGCAGTTCTTC.

The chain carries TRBV5-1 and TRBJ2-7; 7 positions match TRBD1. CDR1 and CDR2 (germline): SGHRS, YFSETQ. With 4 bases clipped from V and 7 bases from J, the junction kept 14 bases outside the gene matches. The CDR3 is 15 amino acids. For the CDR3, the DNA is TGCGCCAGCAGCGTAACCAGACAGGGTTCGGAGGAGCAGTACTTC. Protein: CASSVTRQGSEEQYF.

The chain employs TRBV2 and TRBJ1-2; D ambiguous. CDR1 and CDR2 from the germline V gene are SNHLY and FYNNEI. The CDR3 length is 11 residues. Trimming took off 4 bases at V and 6 bases at J, with 6 bases between the two ends. CDR3 DNA: TGTGCCAGCAGTGTACAACATGGCTACACCTTC. Its translation: CASSVQHGYTF.

CDR3 loop: CASSSTGATAFF. CDR3 in DNA: TGTGCCAGTAGTTCGACAGGGGCTACAGCTTTCTTT. The chain employs TRBV19 and TRBJ1-1, with 8 nucleotides matching TRBD1. Germline CDR1 is LNHDA and CDR2 is SQIVND (reference sequence). V lost 5 bases, J lost 10 bases, and 6 bases stayed unmatched. This CDR3 comprises 12 residues.